Sequencing of this T cell receptor (beta chain) was carried out in a study of blood T cell repertoires in COVID-19. At the level of the study: Acute and convalescent COVID-19 specimens originated in the United States, Italy and Spain. The cDNA or gDNA used as material had been derived from T cells, B-cell-depleted T cells, or PBMCs.

The CDR3 sequence is 13 residues long. Looked up from germline, CDR1 is SGHRS and CDR2 is YFSETQ. After removal of 3 bases from V and 8 bases from J, the junction contained 4 bases not matched to a gene. Original analysis: Estimated nucleated cell counts came from reference gene primer amplification. Libraries were prepared by immunoSEQ multiplex PCR; TCRdb keeps only in-frame clonotypes and omits some of them. D and trimming come from the DNA, and the V and J calls and clone size come from that table. The top ten hold roughly 7.9% of the sample, which has about 150,000 clones, 65% to 90% seen once. The receptor's source is a woman aged 45-60 years in a cohort sampled during active or convalescent COVID-19. Sequencing was carried out using peripheral blood. The gene calls are TRBV5-1 and TRBJ1-2; 10 bases align to TRBD1. CDR3 sequence (DNA): TGCGCCAGCAGCTGGGGACAGGGGAGCGGCTACACCTTC. It encodes CASSWGQGSGYTF.